This entry describes one TCR beta chain. Its target is not known. The data are from a study of T cells in Graves' hyperthyroidism and ophthalmopathy. Findings and limits, study-wide: Appearing also in blood were most of the thyroid clonotypes expanded above 0.001.

TCR beta CDR3 regions were amplified from RNA transcripts. During a first-round RT-PCR of the TCR CDR3, the HTBI primer set was used. TCRdb passed the multiplex PCR reads through MiXCR, listing each CDR3 protein once. In the table there are about 500,000 distinct CDR3 sequences, approximately 16% of which are singletons. J gave up 4 bases and V 6 bases, and 7 bases lay outside the gene matches. Per the germline V gene, CDR1 is DFQATT and CDR2 is SNEGSKA (reference sequence). This CDR3 contains 14 residues. The receptor was isolated from a woman aged 30 to 39 with Graves' ophthalmopathy. The J gene is TRBJ2-5, the V gene TRBV20-1, with TRBD2 identical over 11 bases. Sequencing used blood. The CDR3 spells CSAEGLAEGETQYF. CDR3 nucleotide sequence: TGCAGTGCGGAGGGACTAGCGGAGGGAGAGACCCAGTACTTC.